These 7 T cell receptor beta chains share one sample of origin, sequenced in a study of brain T cells in children with intractable seizures. Here immunoSEQ multiplex PCR was the method, and the copy in TCRdb shows in-frame clones only, minus some. The profile shows over 95,000 clones, roughly 94% of them singletons. The specimen was peripheral blood, collected at surgery. Source of these receptors: a boy younger than two with hemimegalencephaly and intractable seizures.

The chain combines TRBV6-5 with TRBJ1-1; D is uncertain. The V gene lost 2 bases and the J gene lost 6 bases, with 10 bases spanning the gap. This CDR3 is built from 13 residues. Germline V gene lookup returns CDR1 MNHEY and CDR2 SVGAGI. The CDR3 DNA is TGTGCCAGCAGTTACACCGCGGTTGCTGAAGCTTTCTTT. The encoded protein is CASSYTAVAEAFF.

This sequence joins TRBV9 and TRBJ2-7, with TRBD2 matching 10 bases. Germline CDR1 is SGDLS and CDR2 is YYNGEE. J gave up 4 bases and V 0 bases, and 4 bases lay outside the gene matches. The CDR3 is made up of 15 amino acids. CDR3 sequence (DNA): TGTGCCAGCAGCGTAGGAGCGGGAGGGCCATACGAGCAGTACTTC. Translation gives CASSVGAGGPYEQYF.

The chain combines TRBV7-6 with TRBJ1-4; possible D gene TRBD1, 5 bases. Trimming removed 0 bases from V and 5 bases from J, with 19 bases in between. The CDR3 is made up of 18 amino acids. The V gene's germline CDR1 is SGHVS and CDR2 FNYEAQ. CDR3 loop: CASSLARGQGGDNEKLFF. CDR3 DNA sequence: TGTGCCAGCAGCTTAGCTCGTGGGCAGGGTGGAGACAATGAAAAACTGTTTTTT. Filled out from reference TRBV7-6 and TRBJ1-4, the complete variable domain reads GAGVSQSPRYKVTKRGQDVALRCDPISGHVSLYWYRQALGQGPEFLTYFNYEAQQDKSGLPNDRFSAERPEGSISTLTIQRTEQRDSAMYRCASSLARGQGGDNEKLFFGSGTQLSVL.

The J gene is TRBJ2-2, the V gene TRBV2; 8 bases map to TRBD1. CDR3 length: 15 amino acids. Per germline, CDR1 SNHLY and CDR2 FYNNEI. J gave up 5 bases and V 5 bases, and 7 bases lay outside the gene matches. The CDR3 nucleotides are TGTGCCAGCAGTCGACAGGGGAGTAATACCGGGGAGCTGTTTTTT. It yields the protein CASSRQGSNTGELFF.

CDR3 nucleotide sequence: TGTGCCAGTAGGGAGGCTTACCCATTGGGGATATCAGCTCGGTCGGCCCAGCATTTT. It codes for CASREAYPLGISARSAQHF. The rearrangement uses TRBV19 and TRBJ1-5; no clear D gene. The CDR3 spans 19 residues. Deletions cut 6 bases from V and 11 bases from J, with 35 bases between. Per germline, CDR1 LNHDA and CDR2 SQIVND (reference sequence).

The chain couples TRBV10-3 to TRBJ2-7; tentatively, D is TRBD1 (6 bases). CDR3 length: 13 amino acids. V lost 6 bases and J lost 0, with 9 bases in between. In germline, CDR1 is ENHRY, CDR2 SYGVKD. CDR3 sequence (DNA): TGTGCCATCAGCACGACAGGCTCCTACGAGCAGTACTTC. Residues: CAISTTGSYEQYF.

In nucleotides, the CDR3 is TGTGCCAGCAGCTGGAGTAGCGGGAGGAGCTCCTACAATGAGCAGTTCTTC. It codes for CASSWSSGRSSYNEQFF. The rearrangement joins TRBV7-3 to TRBJ2-1; 10 bases agree with TRBD2. Trimming at V came to 4 bases and at J to 0 bases, leaving 6 bases not matched to a gene. The CDR3 extends over 17 amino acids. Per the germline V gene, CDR1 is SGHTA and CDR2 is FQGTGA.